This T cell receptor (beta chain) originates from a study of blood T cell repertoires in COVID-19. After removal of 1 base from V and 5 bases from J, the junction contained 9 bases not matched to a gene. The CDR3 sequence is 16 residues long. Germline-derived CDR1 and CDR2 are MNHEY and SMNVEV (reference sequence). Produced via immunoSEQ multiplex PCR; TCRdb's table is partial and in-frame only. The sample includes some 190,000 clones, approximately 73% of them seen just once. The sequencing sample was made of PBMCs or T cells enriched from blood (not recorded which). This clonotype was obtained from a woman in her fifties or sixties with acute COVID-19. V gene TRBV27 combines with J gene TRBJ2-5; 8 nucleotides agree with TRBD2. The CDR3: CASSLFSGGAWETQYF. In nucleotides, the CDR3 is TGTGCCAGCAGTTTATTCTCGGGGGGGGCTTGGGAGACCCAGTACTTC.